This T cell receptor beta chain was identified during a study of metastatic and nonmetastatic thyroid tumors. Study as a whole: Across blood and tumor or nodule tissue, repertoires from malignant and benign thyroid patients were compared with one another.

In the authors' methods: Clinicopathological groups supplied CDR3 differences that were used to build a distant-metastasis classifier for papillary thyroid cancer. TCRdb reanalyzed the PCR reads via MiXCR. V and J calls and clone size were set by TCRdb, not the authors. The sample includes 6,400 or so clones, approximately 31% of them seen just once. The CDR3 is made up of 16 amino acids. Germline assignment: CDR1 MDHEN and CDR2 SYDVKM. The ends lost 0 bases at V and 3 bases at J; junction bases unmatched: 7. Nobody among the patients had been given any treatment before thyroid surgery. This clone was recorded a few times. The antigen remains undetermined. Study results and caveats: Benign nodules were reported to have significantly lower TCR beta diversity than malignant thyroid tumors, in blood and tumor.

The sequenced sample consisted of tumor tissue. This chain joins TRBV28 and TRBJ2-7, with TRBD1 matching 8 bases. This TCR was recovered from a female donor with papillary thyroid cancer or a benign thyroid nodule (not recorded which). Some clones in this sample may be carry-over from other donors' samples. For the CDR3, the DNA is TGTGCCAGCAGTTTATGGCGGACAGGGTTAGGCTACGAGCAGTACTTC. Its translation is CASSLWRTGLGYEQYF.